This T cell receptor (beta chain) was found in a study of shared clonotypes between healthy human individuals. Germline CDR1 and CDR2: SNHLY and FYNNEI. V dropped 0 bases and J dropped 3; count of bases not matched to a gene: 0. The CDR3 is 14 residues long. Terminally differentiated effector memory CD45RA+ cells were left out of the naive CD8 fraction, which was CD45RO-negative and positively selected for CCR7. The study drew its donors from healthy HIV-negative adults without recent acute infections or vaccinations. Study-wide points: Four donors held about 5.1% of naive CD4 clonotypes in common.

This clone appeared once. Its antigen is undetermined. Produced via immunoSEQ multiplex PCR; TCRdb's table is partial and in-frame only. Here the sample spans roughly 650,000 clones, approximately 96% being singletons. The sample comprised naive CD8+ T cells sorted from blood. This clonotype was obtained from a woman in her 30s in good health. The chain recombines TRBV2 with TRBJ2-7; TRBD2 matches at 9 bases. For the CDR3, the DNA is TGTGCCAGCAGTGAAGCACTAGCGGGCTACGAGCAGTACTTC. Translation gives CASSEALAGYEQYF.